This T cell receptor (beta chain) was identified during a study of CD8 T cells in ankylosing spondylitis. Whole-study findings and limits: There was a TCR beta motif, made of roughly eight highly homologous variants, that appeared characteristic of ankylosing spondylitis blood.

From the 5' RACE reads, TCRdb called clonotypes with MiXCR, one entry per CDR3 protein. This table holds roughly 180,000 distinct CDR3 sequences, just over 9.5% found once. The sample holds many counts of this clonotype. Its antigen remains unknown. Sequencing used blood, either unsorted or a sorted T cell fraction (not recorded which). The receptor's source is a female donor with ankylosing spondylitis or in good health (not recorded which).

CDR3: CASSLGGVGETQYF. CDR3 DNA: TGTGCCAGCAGTTTGGGGGGCGTAGGGGAGACCCAGTACTTC. The rearrangement uses TRBV27 and TRBJ2-5; either TRBD1 or TRBD2 may fit D (6 bases each). The V end was cut by 3 bases, the J end by 5 bases, with 13 bases between. Germline assignment: CDR1 MNHEY and CDR2 SMNVEV (reference sequence). CDR3 length equals 14 residues.